These T cell receptor beta chains were read from a single sample in a study of T cells in Graves' hyperthyroidism and ophthalmopathy. TCRdb re-called the multiplex PCR reads with MiXCR, one entry per CDR3 protein. The sample holds some 650,000 distinct CDR3 sequences, about a sixth seen once. Sequenced sample: blood. The receptors derive from a woman between 40 and 55 years old with Graves' ophthalmopathy. Each CDR3 is given with its conserved first and last residue. A D gene is named only where the DNA matches it firmly. Not every row has a clone size; where given, it reads once, few, many or a size class.

cdr3_nt cdr3_aa clone_size j_call v_call d_call
TGTGCCAGCAGTGATATCATTGAGGGAGGGACAGGGGAACATGAGCAGTTCTTC CASSDIIEGGTGEHEQFF NA TRBJ2-1 TRBV2 TRBD1
TGTGCCAGCAGAACAGGGGGATCGTCCTACAATGAGCAGTTCTTC CASRTGGSSYNEQFF NA TRBJ2-1 TRBV5-5 TRBD1
TGTGCCTGGAGTGTGGGGGCGATCTACGAGCAGTACTTC CAWSVGAIYEQYF many TRBJ2-7 TRBV30 NA
TGTGCCAGCAGCGTAGGGGGACAGGGGGCCGGCGAGCAGTACTTC CASSVGGQGAGEQYF few TRBJ2-7 TRBV9 TRBD1
TGCAGTGCCCTGCCGGGGGGGGCGCACACTGAAGCTTTCTTT CSALPGGAHTEAFF many TRBJ1-1 TRBV20-1 NA
TGTGCCAGCAGTTACCGGTTCGGGGAGACCCAGTACTTC CASSYRFGETQYF few TRBJ2-5 TRBV6-5 NA
TGTGCCAGCAGTTGGCCGGACAGGGCAAGCAATCAGCCCCAGCATTTT CASSWPDRASNQPQHF many TRBJ1-5 TRBV28 TRBD1
TGTGCCAGCAGTGGTTTGAAGGACAGGGGACCCTACGAGCAGTACTTC CASSGLKDRGPYEQYF many TRBJ2-7 TRBV2 TRBD1
TGTGCCAGCAGTGGGAACGGGGCCCTCCAGGGGGGCGATCAGCCCCAGCATTTT CASSGNGALQGGDQPQHF few TRBJ1-5 TRBV6-1 TRBD1
TGTGCCAGCAGCGTAGGCAGGGCGAGCACAGATACGCAGTATTTT CASSVGRASTDTQYF many TRBJ2-3 TRBV9 NA
TGTGCCAGCAGCGCGGGACCCCGGGAGGGGACCCAGTACTTC CASSAGPREGTQYF many TRBJ2-5 TRBV13 TRBD2
TGCAGTGCTAGTCGCGCGGGAGGGCTAGATACGCAGTATTTT CSASRAGGLDTQYF many TRBJ2-3 TRBV20-1 TRBD2
TGTGCCAGCAGCTTGGACAGGATTACCTACGAGCAGTACTTC CASSLDRITYEQYF many TRBJ2-7 TRBV7-8 TRBD1
TGTGCCAGTAGTTTTCAGAAGGGAGAGACCCAGTACTTC CASSFQKGETQYF NA TRBJ2-5 TRBV19 NA
TGTGCCAGCAGCGTAGGACATCTAGCGGGAGGGCCTGAGACCCAGTACTTC CASSVGHLAGGPETQYF many TRBJ2-5 TRBV9 TRBD2
TGTGCCAGCAGCTTAGGACAGGGGAAAGAGACCCAGTACTTC CASSLGQGKETQYF many TRBJ2-5 TRBV5-1 TRBD1
TGCAGCGGCAGAGGGACAGGCGGAACTGAAGCTTTCTTT CSGRGTGGTEAFF NA TRBJ1-1 TRBV29-1 TRBD1
TGTGCCAGCAGTTACTCCCCGACAGTGAACACTGAAGCTTCCTTT CASSYSPTVNTEASF NA TRBJ1-1 TRBV6-5 NA
TGTGCCAGCAGTTCCCCCAACTCCGGGACTAGGGTCGGCGGGGAGCTGTTTTTT CASSSPNSGTRVGGELFF many TRBJ2-2 TRBV28 TRBD2
TGCGCCAGCAGCCAAGGTGGTTTTGAAGCTTTCTTT CASSQGGFEAFF many TRBJ1-1 TRBV4-1 NA
TGTGCCAGCAGTGTTCAGGGAGGGGGCAATCAGCCCCAGCATTTT CASSVQGGGNQPQHF NA TRBJ1-5 TRBV6-1 NA
TGTGCCAGCAGCCAAGGGGTCCCGTATCCGCAGTATTTT CASSQGVPYPQYF few TRBJ2-3 TRBV3-1 NA
TGTGCCAGCAGGGCGGGACAGGGGACCTTGGCCCAGCATTTT CASRAGQGTLAQHF NA TRBJ1-5 TRBV6-1 TRBD1